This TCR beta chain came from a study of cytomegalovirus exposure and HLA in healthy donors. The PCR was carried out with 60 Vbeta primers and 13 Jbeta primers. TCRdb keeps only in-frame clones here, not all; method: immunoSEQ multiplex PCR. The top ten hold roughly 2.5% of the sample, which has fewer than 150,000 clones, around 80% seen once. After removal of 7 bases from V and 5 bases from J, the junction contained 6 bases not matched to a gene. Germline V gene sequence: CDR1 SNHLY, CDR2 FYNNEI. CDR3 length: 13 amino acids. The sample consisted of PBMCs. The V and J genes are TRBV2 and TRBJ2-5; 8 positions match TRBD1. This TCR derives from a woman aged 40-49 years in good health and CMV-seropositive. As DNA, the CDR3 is TGTGCCAGCAAAACAGGGGGGCGGGAGACCCAGTACTTC. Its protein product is CASKTGGRETQYF.